A single sample gave rise to the 6 T cell receptor beta chains below, sequenced in a study of cytomegalovirus exposure and HLA in healthy donors. Amplification used 60 Vbeta primers and 13 Jbeta primers. Produced via immunoSEQ multiplex PCR; TCRdb's table is partial and in-frame only. The sample gives 95,000 to 150,000 clones, 63% of which show up once; 10% is in the top ten. The sample comprised PBMCs. All receptors derive from a man in his forties in good health and CMV-seropositive.

This chain uses TRBV2 with TRBJ2-7; 9 bases fit TRBD1. The CDR3 totals 14 residues. Germline values: CDR1 SNHLY, CDR2 FYNNEI. Germline trimming cut 10 bases from V and 2 bases from J; bases unmatched to any gene: 9. CDR3 amino acids: CATDPGTGTYEQYF. The CDR3 bases are TGTGCCACCGACCCCGGGACAGGGACCTACGAGCAGTACTTC.

The chain's CDR3 is CASSYSQGRKTEAFF. The CDR3 nucleotides read TGTGCCAGCAGTTACTCTCAGGGGAGAAAAACTGAAGCTTTCTTT. This chain uses TRBV6-5 with TRBJ1-1; D is possibly TRBD1 (6 bases). Trimming left V 0 bases short and J 5 bases short, with 13 bases between. Germline CDR1 and CDR2: MNHEY and SVGAGI. This CDR3 has 15 amino acids.

The chain's CDR3 is CASGPGGGYEQYF. The CDR3 DNA is TGTGCTAGTGGCCCCGGGGGTGGCTACGAGCAGTACTTC. V gene TRBV12-5 combines with J gene TRBJ2-7, with D perhaps TRBD2 (6 bases). Germline assignment: CDR1 LGHNT and CDR2 FRNRAP. V was cut by 6 bases and J by 3 bases, with 12 bases left in between. The CDR3 contains 13 residues.

V usage is TRBV2 and J usage is TRBJ2-7; tentatively, D is TRBD2 (6 bases). V was shortened by 3 bases and J by 3 bases, with 18 bases between the two germline ends. The CDR3 sequence is 16 residues long. Germline V CDR1 and CDR2: SNHLY, FYNNEI. The DNA for the CDR3 is TGTGCCAGCAGTGAGCCACGGGGGAGACCCGACTACGAGCAGTACTTC. It specifies CASSEPRGRPDYEQYF. Full variable domain (outside the CDR3, taken from reference TRBV2 and TRBJ2-7): EPEVTQTPSHQVTQMGQEVILRCVPISNHLYFYWYRQILGQKVEFLVSFYNNEISEKSEIFDDQFSVERPDGSNFTLKIRSTKLEDSAMYFCASSEPRGRPDYEQYFGPGTRLTVT.

Here the CDR3 DNA reads TGTGCCAGCAGCTCCAGAACCGACCCGGGAAGCTCCTACGAGCAGTACTTC. This gives the protein CASSSRTDPGSSYEQYF. The chain uses TRBV11-2 and TRBJ2-7, with D possibly being TRBD2 (5 bases). V was trimmed by 4 bases and J by 0 bases, leaving 19 bases between them. Germline V gives CDR1 SGHAT, CDR2 FQNNGV. The CDR3 length is 17 residues.

The rearrangement uses TRBV27 and TRBJ2-7, with a possible D match to TRBD2 (7 bases). This CDR3 comprises 14 residues. The V and J ends lost 2 bases and 3 bases respectively, with 11 bases between them. Germline-derived CDR1 and CDR2 are MNHEY and SMNVEV (reference sequence). The CDR3 protein is CASSLRGGYYEQYF. CDR3 nucleotides: TGTGCCAGCAGTTTAAGGGGGGGCTACTACGAGCAGTACTTC.